Ten or more counts support the clone carrying this TCR beta chain. Its antigen is still unknown. This CDR3 comprises 17 residues. CDR1 is MNHEY, CDR2 SVGEGT, per germline. V was cut by 4 bases and J by 2 bases, with 18 bases left in between. The data were obtained in a study of blood T cells in healthy people across ages. Looking at the study overall: Template switching captured about one barcoded beta molecule per two T cells. Study-wide results and caveats: Age advanced and TCR beta diversity per million T cells fell, roughly linearly.

At least 5 micrograms of total RNA were extracted per sample. The use of a sample-barcoded 5' primer and a J-beta primer mix characterized a second PCR of about 6 to 12 cycles. A template-switch adaptor that had 12 random nucleotides put a tag on each cDNA molecule. Via MiXCR, TCRdb re-called the 5' RACE reads, giving one row per CDR3 protein. The sample gives 650,000 to 1,000,000 distinct CDR3 sequences, approximately 35% of which show up once; around 13% is in the top ten. Sequencing was carried out using blood. V gene TRBV6-2 or TRBV6-3 combines with J gene TRBJ1-5; D not certain. This sequence originates from a man between 18 and 35 years old in good health. This CDR3 reads CASSSVFERDRNQPQHF. As DNA, the CDR3 is TGTGCCAGCAGTTCTGTATTTGAGAGGGATCGCAATCAGCCCCAGCATTTT.